The clone carrying this T cell receptor (beta chain) was found a few times. At a deep level, the assay was run. Amplification in unsorted PBMC replicate PCRs started from around 0.3 ug DNA, which equals about 28,000 T cell genomes. Study processing details: With immunoSEQ giving junction-only sequences and no quality scores, filtering differed. The data were produced by immunoSEQ multiplex PCR, yet TCRdb's version contains in-frame clones alone and is incomplete. That table supplies the V and J calls and clone size; D and trimming were determined from the DNA. The repertoire holds around 430,000 clones, roughly 83% seen once, with 13% in the top ten. Genomic DNA from unsorted samples was obtained from around 100 million PBMCs (per sample). The sample is drawn from a study of shared clonotypes between healthy human individuals. CDR3 size: 14 residues. Per the germline V gene, CDR1 is SGHAT and CDR2 is FQNNGV. After removal of 5 bases from V and 4 bases from J, the junction contained 7 bases not matched to a gene.

V gene TRBV11-2 combines with J gene TRBJ2-7; 8 nucleotides align to TRBD1. Sequencing used PBMCs. The receptor comes from a woman in her 40s in good health. Some clones in this sample may be carry-over from other donors' samples. The CDR3 sequence is CASSQGQGLYEQYF. CDR3 sequence (DNA): TGTGCCAGCAGCCAAGGACAGGGCTTATACGAGCAGTACTTC.